This T cell receptor beta chain is drawn from a study of cytomegalovirus exposure and HLA in healthy donors. V lost 3 bases, J lost 8 bases, and 8 bases stayed unmatched. The germline V gene encodes CDR1 SGHAT and CDR2 FQDESV (reference sequence). This CDR3 region has 14 residues. Use of 60 Vbeta and 13 Jbeta primers characterized the PCR. Only in-frame clones appear in the TCRdb table, and some are missing; sequencing was by immunoSEQ multiplex PCR. The repertoire has approximately 70,000 clones, about 67% of them found once; the top ten carry 7.5% to 8%. V and J are TRBV11-1 and TRBJ1-1, with 8 bases that match TRBD1. Sequencing used PBMCs. The sequence was collected from a man aged 40-49 years in good health and CMV-seropositive. The CDR3 region is CASSFQRQGTEAFF. The CDR3 DNA reads as TGTGCCAGCAGCTTCCAGAGACAGGGGACGGAAGCTTTCTTT. Supplemented by reference TRBV11-1 and TRBJ1-1, the full variable domain reads EAEVAQSPRYKITEKSQAVAFWCDPISGHATLYWYRQILGQGPELLVQFQDESVVDDSQLPKDRFSAERLKGVDSTLKIQPAELGDSAMYLCASSFQRQGTEAFFGQGTRLTVV.